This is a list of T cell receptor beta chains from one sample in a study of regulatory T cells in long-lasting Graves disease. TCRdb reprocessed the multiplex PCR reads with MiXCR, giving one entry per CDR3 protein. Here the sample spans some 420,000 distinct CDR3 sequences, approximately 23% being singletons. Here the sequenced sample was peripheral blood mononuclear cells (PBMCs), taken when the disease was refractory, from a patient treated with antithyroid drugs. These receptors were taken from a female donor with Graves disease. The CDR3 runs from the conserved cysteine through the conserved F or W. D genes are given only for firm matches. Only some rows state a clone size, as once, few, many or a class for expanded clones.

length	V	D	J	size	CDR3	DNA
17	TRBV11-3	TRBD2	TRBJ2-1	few	CASSKGLAGGTYNEQFF	TGTGCCAGCAGCAAGGGACTAGCGGGGGGGACATACAATGAGCAGTTCTTC
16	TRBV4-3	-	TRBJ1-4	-	CASSQAVRRSNEKLFF	TGCGCCAGCAGCCAGGCGGTAAGGCGGTCCAATGAAAAACTGTTTTTT
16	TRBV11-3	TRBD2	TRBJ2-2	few	CASSSRTSGGSGELFF	TGTGCCAGCAGCTCCCGGACTAGCGGGGGGTCCGGGGAGCTGTTTTTT
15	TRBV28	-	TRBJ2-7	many	CASSLVQGDAYEQYF	TGTGCCAGCAGTTTGGTTCAGGGAGACGCCTACGAGCAGTACTTC
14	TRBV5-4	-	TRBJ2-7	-	CASSLIGAGGEQYF	TGTGCCAGCAGCTTGATAGGGGCCGGGGGCGAGCAGTACTTC
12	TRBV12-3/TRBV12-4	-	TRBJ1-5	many	CASRLNNQPQHF	TGTGCCAGCAGGCTAAACAATCAGCCCCAGCATTTT
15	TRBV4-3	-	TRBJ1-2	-	CASSQGRAGKDGYTF	TGCGCCAGCAGCCAAGGAAGGGCAGGAAAGGATGGCTACACCTTC
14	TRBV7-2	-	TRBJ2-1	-	CASSLVSRDNEQFF	TGTGCCAGCAGCTTAGTCAGCAGGGACAATGAGCAGTTCTTC
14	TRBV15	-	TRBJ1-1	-	CATSRGGGAPEAFF	TGTGCCACCAGCAGAGGGGGGGGGGCCCCGGAGGCTTTCTTT
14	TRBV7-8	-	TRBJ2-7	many	CASSLMTVPYEQYF	TGTGCCAGCAGCTTAATGACAGTTCCCTACGAGCAGTACTTC
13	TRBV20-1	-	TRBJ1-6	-	CSARVSWGSPLHF	TGCAGTGCTAGAGTCTCCTGGGGGTCACCCCTCCACTTT
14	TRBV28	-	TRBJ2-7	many	CASSFERTTGAQYF	TGTGCCAGCAGTTTTGAGCGGACCACTGGGGCGCAGTACTTC
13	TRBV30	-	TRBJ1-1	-	CAWSKGLGTEAFF	TGTGCCTGGAGTAAGGGGTTAGGCACTGAAGCTTTCTTT
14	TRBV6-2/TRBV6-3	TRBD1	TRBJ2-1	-	CASFRDRGHNEQFF	TGTGCCAGCTTCCGGGACAGGGGTCACAATGAGCAGTTCTTC
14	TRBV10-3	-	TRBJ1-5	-	CAISGSGRDQPQHF	TGTGCCATCAGTGGTTCGGGGAGGGATCAGCCCCAGCATTTT
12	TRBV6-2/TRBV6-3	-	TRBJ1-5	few	CASRGDFQPQHF	TGTGCCAGCAGGGGGGATTTTCAGCCCCAGCATTTT
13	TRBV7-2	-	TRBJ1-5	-	CASSLEYNQPQHF	TGTGCCAGCAGCTTAGAGTATAATCAGCCCCAGCATTTT
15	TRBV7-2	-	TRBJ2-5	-	CASSSFRSEQETQYF	TGTGCCAGCAGCTCCTTCCGCAGCGAACAAGAGACCCAGTACTTC
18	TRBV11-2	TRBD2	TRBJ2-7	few	CASSLDRQLAGGPYEQYF	TGTGCCAGCAGCTTAGATCGTCAACTAGCGGGAGGGCCCTACGAGCAGTACTTC
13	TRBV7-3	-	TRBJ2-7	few	CASSLPGFYEQYF	TGTGCCAGCAGCTTACCAGGGTTTTACGAGCAGTACTTC
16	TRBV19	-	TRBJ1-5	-	CASSIDRPYSNQPQHF	TGTGCCAGTAGTATAGATAGGCCTTATAGCAATCAGCCCCAGCATTTT
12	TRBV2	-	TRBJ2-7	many	CASSDSTYEQYF	TGTGCCAGCAGTGACAGCACCTACGAGCAGTACTTC
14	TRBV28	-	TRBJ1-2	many	CASTTAQGFYGYTF	TGTGCCAGCACCACTGCCCAGGGCTTCTATGGCTACACCTTC
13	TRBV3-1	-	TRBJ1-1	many	CASSSQTATEAFF	TGTGCCAGCAGCTCACAGACAGCCACTGAAGCTTTCTTT
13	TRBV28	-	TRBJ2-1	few	CASSLGGTDEQFF	TGTGCCAGCAGTTTAGGAGGGACCGATGAGCAGTTCTTC
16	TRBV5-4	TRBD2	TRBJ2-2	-	CASSSFGSGNSGELFF	TGTGCCAGCAGCTCATTTGGTAGCGGGAATTCCGGGGAGCTGTTTTTT
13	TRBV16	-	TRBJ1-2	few	CASSQSREHGYTF	TGTGCCAGCAGCCAATCGCGGGAGCATGGCTACACCTTC
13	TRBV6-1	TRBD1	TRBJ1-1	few	CASSGTGSAEAFF	TGTGCCAGCAGTGGGACAGGGAGCGCTGAAGCTTTCTTT
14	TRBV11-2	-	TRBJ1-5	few	CASSHRGTNQPQHF	TGTGCCAGCAGCCACCGGGGGACCAATCAGCCCCAGCATTTT
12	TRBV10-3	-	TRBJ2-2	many	CAISRVTGELFF	TGTGCCATCAGTCGGGTGACCGGGGAGCTGTTTTTT
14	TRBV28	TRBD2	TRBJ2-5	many	CASSNLAGGETQYF	TGTGCCAGCAGTAATCTAGCGGGAGGAGAGACCCAGTACTTC
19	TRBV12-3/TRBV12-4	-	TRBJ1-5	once	CASSLGTSQIGYSNQPQHF	TGTGCCAGCAGTTTGGGCACTAGTCAGATCGGGTATAGCAATCAGCCCCAGCATTTT
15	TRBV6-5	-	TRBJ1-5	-	CASSSTGPSNQPQHF	TGTGCCAGCAGTTCTACAGGCCCAAGCAATCAGCCCCAGCATTTT
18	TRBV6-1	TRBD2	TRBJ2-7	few	CATLGTESRTSGIYEQYF	TGTGCCACCCTCGGGACCGAATCCCGGACTAGCGGGATCTACGAGCAGTACTTC
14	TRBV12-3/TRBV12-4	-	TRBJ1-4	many	CASAWGGLGEKLFF	TGTGCCAGCGCGTGGGGGGGGCTTGGTGAAAAACTGTTTTTT
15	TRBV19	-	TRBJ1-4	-	CASSMRDIANEKLFF	TGTGCCAGTAGTATGCGGGACATAGCTAATGAAAAACTGTTTTTT
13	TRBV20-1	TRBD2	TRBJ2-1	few	CSALTGTTTEQFF	TGCAGTGCTCTGACCGGGACTACAACTGAGCAGTTCTTC
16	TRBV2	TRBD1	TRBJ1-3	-	CASSEWTGDGGNTIYF	TGTGCCAGCAGTGAATGGACAGGGGACGGTGGAAACACCATATATTTT
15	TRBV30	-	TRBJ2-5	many	CAWSAFVSLEETQYF	TGTGCCTGGAGTGCCTTTGTTAGTTTGGAGGAGACCCAGTACTTC
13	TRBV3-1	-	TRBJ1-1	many	CASSQQGSAEAFF	TGTGCCAGCAGCCAACAAGGGAGCGCTGAAGCTTTCTTT
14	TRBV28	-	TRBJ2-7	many	CASTVTGTTYEQYF	TGTGCCAGCACCGTTACAGGAACAACCTACGAGCAGTACTTC
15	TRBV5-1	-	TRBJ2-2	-	CASSLRQGSVGELFF	TGCGCCAGCAGCTTGCGGCAGGGGTCCGTCGGGGAGCTGTTTTTT
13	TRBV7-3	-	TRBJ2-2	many	CASSPLATGELFF	TGTGCCAGCAGCCCGCTAGCGACCGGGGAGCTGTTTTTT
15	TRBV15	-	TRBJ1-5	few	CATSRVQGANQPQHF	TGTGCCACCAGCAGAGTCCAGGGTGCGAATCAGCCCCAGCATTTT
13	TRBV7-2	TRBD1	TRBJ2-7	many	CASSWTGLYEQYF	TGTGCCAGCAGCTGGACAGGGTTATACGAGCAGTACTTC
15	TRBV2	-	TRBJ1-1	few	CASRLGGEVGTEAFF	TGTGCCAGCAGACTGGGAGGGGAGGTTGGCACTGAAGCTTTCTTT
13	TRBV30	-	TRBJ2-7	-	CAWSSGVSYEQYF	TGTGCCTGGAGTTCTGGAGTATCCTACGAGCAGTACTTC
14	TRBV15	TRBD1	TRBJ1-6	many	CATSRDRVDSPLHF	TGTGCCACCAGCAGGGACAGGGTTGATTCACCCCTCCACTTT
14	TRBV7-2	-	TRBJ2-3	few	CASRPTVNTDTQYF	TGTGCCAGCAGGCCGACTGTTAACACAGATACGCAGTATTTT
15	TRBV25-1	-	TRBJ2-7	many	CASSEWVKGSLYRYF	TGTGCCAGCAGTGAATGGGTAAAGGGGAGTCTCTATCGGTACTTC
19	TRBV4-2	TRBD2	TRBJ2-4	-	CASSQDLSGRARGSSIQYF	TGTGCCAGCAGCCAAGATCTTAGCGGGAGGGCCAGGGGGTCTTCCATTCAGTACTTC
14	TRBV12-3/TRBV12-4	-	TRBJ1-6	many	CASSLEGYNSPLHF	TGTGCCAGCAGCTTGGAAGGTTATAATTCACCCCTCCACTTT
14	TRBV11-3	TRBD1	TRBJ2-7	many	CASSPGGLGYEQYF	TGTGCCAGCAGCCCAGGGGGCTTAGGGTACGAGCAGTACTTC
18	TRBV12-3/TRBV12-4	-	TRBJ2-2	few	CASSFHTGGNLNTGELFF	TGTGCCAGCAGTTTCCACACCGGCGGCAATCTAAACACCGGGGAGCTGTTTTTT
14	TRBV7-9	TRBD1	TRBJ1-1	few	CASSTFRGSAEAFF	TGTGCCAGCAGCACCTTCAGGGGGTCCGCTGAAGCTTTCTTT
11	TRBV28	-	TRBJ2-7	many	CASSFFSEQYF	TGTGCCAGCAGTTTTTTCAGCGAGCAGTACTTC
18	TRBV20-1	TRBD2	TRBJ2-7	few	CSVTFPSGSGRGPYEQYF	TGCAGTGTTACTTTCCCCTCCGGGAGCGGGAGGGGCCCCTACGAGCAGTACTTC
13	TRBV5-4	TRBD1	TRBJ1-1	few	CASKGQGSTEAFF	TGTGCCAGCAAAGGACAGGGGTCCACTGAAGCTTTCTTT
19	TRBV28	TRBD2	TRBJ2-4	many	CASSEYSLVAGEFKNIQYF	TGTGCCAGCAGTGAATATTCCCTCGTAGCGGGGGAGTTCAAAAACATTCAGTACTTC
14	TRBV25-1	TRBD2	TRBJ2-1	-	CASSVSGGLNEQFF	TGTGCCAGCAGTGTCAGCGGGGGCCTCAATGAGCAGTTCTTC